This paragraph reports one T cell receptor (beta chain). Generated by immunoSEQ multiplex PCR, the TCRdb table keeps only in-frame clones and is missing some. The sample consists of about 490,000 clones, 79% of them appearing once. This sample is drawn from a study of shared clonotypes between healthy human individuals. Study-level information: A couple of women and three men aged 18 to 49 served as donors.

CDR3 size: 15 residues. Germline V gives CDR1 SGDLS, CDR2 YYNGEE. Trimming shortened V by 1 base and J by 3 bases, and 11 bases separated the two germline ends. Sequencing was performed on PBMCs. V is TRBV9 and J is TRBJ2-1; no clear D gene. The sequence was obtained from a woman aged 40 to 49 in good health. Some clones in this sample may be carry-over from other donors' samples. CDR3 DNA: TGTGCCAGCAGCGTATCCCCTTCCGACTACAATGAGCAGTTCTTC. Translating it yields CASSVSPSDYNEQFF.